These T cell receptor beta chains were read from a single sample in a study of control samples from healthy donors and cancer patients. Data came from immunoSEQ multiplex PCR; TCRdb stores just in-frame clones and leaves some out. This sample has 130,000 or so clones, with roughly nine tenths found just once. Material: PBMCs. The receptors here all came from a middle-aged man with head and neck cancer. Each CDR3 is given with its conserved first and last residue. Each record gives: J gene, clone size, V gene, D gene, CDR3 DNA, CDR3 protein. The D gene is left open where the match is weak. Size values are once, few and many counts, or a class for expanded clones, and some rows have none.

TRBJ2-7,NA,TRBV5-1,NA,TGCGCCAGCAGCTTGCTATCTACCTACGAGCAGTACTTC,CASSLLSTYEQYF
TRBJ1-2,NA,TRBV2,NA,TGTGCCAGCAGTGAATGGGTCTATGGCTACACCTTC,CASSEWVYGYTF
TRBJ1-6,NA,TRBV10-3,NA,TGTGCCATCAGTGAGTCGATCGTAGGGCCCTATAATTCACCCCTCCACTTT,CAISESIVGPYNSPLHF
TRBJ2-1,NA,TRBV9,NA,TGTGCCAGCAGCGTAGCTCAGGGCGGGAATGAGCAGTTCTTC,CASSVAQGGNEQFF
TRBJ2-7,NA,TRBV11-1,TRBD2,TGTGCCAGCAGCTTAAGGGTTAGCGGGGGCTCCTACGAGCAGTACTTC,CASSLRVSGGSYEQYF
TRBJ2-5,NA,TRBV25-1,TRBD1,TGTGCCAGCAGTGCGGCCCGGGACAGCCTCTTTGAGACCCAGTACTTC,CASSAARDSLFETQYF
TRBJ2-7,NA,TRBV24-1,NA,TGTGCCACCAGTGATTTGCAGGCATCTACCTACGAGCAGTACTTC,CATSDLQASTYEQYF
TRBJ2-3,NA,TRBV28,NA,TGTGCCAGCAAGGTAAAGACGCAGTATTTT,CASKVKTQYF
TRBJ1-1,NA,TRBV18,TRBD1,TGTGCCAGCTCACCACGCGTGGGACAGGGCGGAGGACGCACTGAAGCTTTCTTT,CASSPRVGQGGGRTEAFF
TRBJ2-5,NA,TRBV10-3,NA,TGTGCCATCAGTGAGGGAGAAGAGACCCAGTACTTC,CAISEGEETQYF
TRBJ2-7,NA,TRBV28,NA,TGTGCCAGCAGTTCTCTTGCGGGGGAGCAGTACTTC,CASSSLAGEQYF
TRBJ1-1,few,TRBV2,NA,TGTGCCAGCACTCGGTCAGGGGCGGGGACTGAAGCTTTCTTT,CASTRSGAGTEAFF
TRBJ2-1,NA,TRBV19,TRBD2,TGTGCCAGTAGTATAGTGGGGACTAAGGTTCAGTTCTTC,CASSIVGTKVQFF
TRBJ2-4,NA,TRBV27,NA,TGTGCCAGCAGGTCGGGTTGGGGGGATGGCAAAAACATTCAGTACTTC,CASRSGWGDGKNIQYF
TRBJ1-1,once,TRBV18,NA,TGTGCCAGCTCCCCTCCATCAGGGACTCTCATGAACACTGAAGCTTTCTTT,CASSPPSGTLMNTEAFF
TRBJ2-3,NA,TRBV27,TRBD2,TGTGCCAGCAGTTTGGGACTATACTACACAGATACGCAGTATTTT,CASSLGLYYTDTQYF
TRBJ1-2,NA,TRBV14,NA,TGTGCCAGCAGCCAAAGGGCCTCCGTTAGGGGCCCACCATCGTCCATTCGTGGCTACACCTTC,CASSQRASVRGPPSSIRGYTF
TRBJ2-7,NA,TRBV7-2,NA,TGTGCCAGCAGCCTCGAGGTATCACGCTACGAGCAGTACTTC,CASSLEVSRYEQYF
TRBJ2-3,NA,TRBV4-1,TRBD1,TGCGCCAGCAGCCAACCGGGACAGGGGATAGATACGCAGTATTTT,CASSQPGQGIDTQYF
TRBJ2-7,NA,TRBV19,NA,TGTGCCAGTATACCTGGACCGAGCTCCTACGAGCAGTACTTC,CASIPGPSSYEQYF